What follows are 9 T cell receptor beta chains derived from one specimen sequenced in a study of OX40 agonist ivuxolimab in advanced cancers. Library method: the immunoSEQ multiplex PCR assay. Sourced from immuneACCESS, this table was stored by TCRdb with only in-frame sequences that have V and J called. A share of the clones is absent; for the studies checked, an unresolved V gene accounts for under half, and the remainder has no known explanation. This sample comprises fewer than 45,000 clones, around 80% of them detected only once. The ten top clones hold around 21% of the sample. The material was CD4+ or CD8+ T cells sorted from blood, obtained in a trial of the OX40 agonist ivuxolimab. The receptors here all came from an adult with an advanced solid tumor such as melanoma, head and neck, liver or kidney cancer.

V and J are TRBV7-9 and TRBJ2-7, with 7 positions matching TRBD1. The CDR3 runs to 16 residues. Germline CDR1 SEHNR, CDR2 FQNEAQ (reference sequence). Germline trimming cut 4 bases from V and 0 bases from J; bases unmatched to any gene: 9. The CDR3 DNA is TGTGCCAGCAGCTCAGGGGGAATCCCACTCTCCTACGAGCAGTACGTC. Amino acids: CASSSGGIPLSYEQYV.

This clone occurred a few times. CDR3: CASTITENTEAFF. CDR3 DNA sequence: TGTGCCAGCACGATAACAGAAAACACTGAAGCTTTCTTT. V usage is TRBV2 and J usage is TRBJ1-1, with D uncertain. The CDR3 extends over 13 amino acids. Trimming pared 7 bases from V and 2 bases from J, leaving 11 bases between. In germline, CDR1 is SNHLY, CDR2 FYNNEI.

The V and J genes are TRBV5-1 and TRBJ2-1; TRBD1 is a possible D gene (6 bases). Germline CDR1 is SGHRS and CDR2 is YFSETQ. This CDR3 has 14 amino acids. V was clipped by 4 bases and J by 5 bases, with 13 bases between them. For the CDR3, the DNA is TGCGCCAGCAGCCCACAGGGCGCGGACAATGAGCAGTTCTTC. It specifies CASSPQGADNEQFF.

The V and J genes are TRBV7-8 and TRBJ2-3, with D possibly matching TRBD2 (5 bases). The CDR3 has 18 residues. The germline CDR1 and CDR2 sequences are SGHVS and FQNEAQ. V lost 5 bases and J lost 6, with 27 bases in between. CDR3 nucleotides: TGTGCCAGCAGCCTGGGGAGTGGACTTCACCTTAAACGGGATACGCAGTATTTT. Protein sequence: CASSLGSGLHLKRDTQYF. Full variable domain (rest looked up from reference TRBV7-8 and TRBJ2-3): GAGVSQSPRYKVAKRGQDVALRCDPISGHVSLFWYQQALGQGPEFLTYFQNEAQLDKSGLPSDRFFAERPEGSVSTLKIQRTQQEDSAVYLCASSLGSGLHLKRDTQYFGPGTRLTVL.

Worth noting for this clone: The conserved phenylalanine or tryptophan is not found at the CDR3 terminus, so this likely reflects a read error. Because the CDR3's place on the DNA is in doubt, the DNA is left out and the CDR3 is given as listed by TCRdb. The chain combines TRBV10-3 with TRBJ1-6; TRBD1 was called by the table and not checked on the DNA. The CDR3 adds up to 15 amino acids, both ends counted. The germline CDR1 and CDR2 sequences are ENHRY and SYGVKD. CDR3 protein: CAISTSDRYLFTPPL.

This clone came up a few times. This rearrangement joins TRBV7-9 to TRBJ1-2; D call uncertain. This CDR3 contains 14 residues. Germline V lookup: CDR1 SEHNR, CDR2 FQNEAQ (reference sequence). V was pared by 2 bases and J by 7 bases, with 14 bases between. CDR3 in amino acids: CASSLTPREGGYTF. The CDR3 DNA follows: TGTGCCAGCAGCTTAACTCCCCGAGAAGGTGGCTACACCTTC.

V gene TRBV14 combines with J gene TRBJ2-6, with a tentative D call TRBD1 (6 bases). V was pared by 7 bases and J by 4 bases, with 17 bases between. Germline CDR1 and CDR2: SGHDN and FVKESK. CDR3 length: 16 residues. The CDR3 is CASTRDTRAGANVLTF. The DNA for the CDR3 is TGTGCCAGCACGAGGGACACTCGAGCGGGGGCCAACGTCCTGACTTTC.

V usage is TRBV18 and J usage is TRBJ1-4; D unresolved. The CDR3 extends over 16 amino acids. Germline lookup yields CDR1 KGHSH and CDR2 LQKENI. Trimming took off 2 bases at V and 4 bases at J, with 14 bases between the two ends. The DNA of the CDR3 is TGTGCCAGCTCACCAGTAGCGGGCCAGAGTAATGAAAAACTGTTTTTT. It codes for CASSPVAGQSNEKLFF.

The chain combines TRBV10-1 with TRBJ1-1; D is uncertain. This CDR3 has 13 amino acids. Germline V gives CDR1 WNHNN, CDR2 SYGVQD (reference sequence). V was clipped by 4 bases and J by 2 bases, with 8 bases between them. CDR3 DNA sequence: TGCGCCAGCAGTGTGAAACCAAACACTGAAGCTTTCTTT. It translates to CASSVKPNTEAFF.